This entry lists 25 T cell receptor beta chains sequenced from one sample in a study of control samples from healthy donors and cancer patients. Method: immunoSEQ multiplex PCR; TCRdb's copy keeps in-frame clones and lacks some. The table records around 140,000 clones, around 92% of them present only once. Sequences were obtained from blood. All receptors come from a man aged 25-45 years in good health.

The chain couples TRBV27 to TRBJ1-1; tentative D call: TRBD1 (6 bases). The germline gives CDR1 MNHEY, CDR2 SMNVEV (reference sequence). The CDR3 consists of 15 residues. V was pared by 2 bases and J by 3 bases, with 13 bases between. The CDR3 DNA reads as TGTGCCAGCAGTTTAACGGGTCGGACAGACACTGAAGCTTTCTTT. Translation: CASSLTGRTDTEAFF.

The V call is TRBV9, the J call TRBJ2-5, with 8 bases matching TRBD1. Looked up from germline, CDR1 is SGDLS and CDR2 is YYNGEE. J was trimmed by 5 bases and V by 3 bases; bases with no gene match: 9. This CDR3 has 15 amino acids. CDR3 protein: CASSAPQGGKETQYF. The DNA of the CDR3 is TGTGCCAGCAGCGCACCACAGGGGGGTAAGGAGACCCAGTACTTC.

The chain has TRBV6-5 and TRBJ1-2; TRBD1 matches at 8 bases. Germline lookup yields CDR1 MNHEY and CDR2 SVGAGI. CDR3 length: 13 residues. V trimming: 6 bases; J trimming: 5 bases; junction bases outside the gene matches: 5. This CDR3 is CASRLDREYGYTF. CDR3 sequence (DNA): TGTGCCAGCAGGCTGGACAGGGAGTATGGCTACACCTTC.

The chain carries TRBV10-2 and TRBJ2-5, with D uncertain. The length of the CDR3 is 12 residues. Trimming left V 4 bases short and J 1 base short, with 4 bases between. Germline CDR1 WSHSY, CDR2 SAAADI. In DNA form, the CDR3 reads TGCGCCAGCAGTGTCAGCCAAGAGACCCAGTACTTC. Its translation: CASSVSQETQYF.

This clone was counted a single time. The V and J genes are TRBV5-6 and TRBJ2-1; TRBD1 aligns across 8 bases. Trimming cost V 1 base and J 0 bases; bases outside gene matches: 9. The CDR3 runs 18 residues. CDR1 is SGHDT, CDR2 YYEEEE, per germline. CDR3 bases: TGTGCCAGCAGCTTGCCACGCGGACAGGGCCCCTCCTACAATGAGCAGTTCTTC. Translating gives CASSLPRGQGPSYNEQFF.

The genes are TRBV19 and TRBJ2-1; 10 bases are shared with TRBD2. Germline V CDR1 and CDR2: LNHDA, SQIVND (reference sequence). The length of the CDR3 is 14 residues. V gave up 7 bases and J gave up 10 bases; unmatched junction bases: 10. The DNA of the CDR3 is TGTGCCAGTACCGCGAGCGGGGGGGCCCGGGAGCAGTTCTTC. Its protein product is CASTASGGAREQFF.

The chain couples TRBV11-2 to TRBJ1-2; D remains ambiguous. The V end was cut by 3 bases, the J end by 2 bases, with 4 bases between. Germline V gives CDR1 SGHAT, CDR2 FQNNGV. There are 12 residues in the CDR3. CDR3 in amino acids: CASSFGNYGYTF. CDR3 DNA: TGTGCCAGCAGCTTCGGCAACTATGGCTACACCTTC.

Notes on this clone: Other DNA variants within this sample encode the same CDR3. The chain employs TRBV7-2 and TRBJ1-2; a possible D gene is TRBD1 (5 bases). Germline V gives CDR1 SGHTA, CDR2 FQGNSA. The CDR3 loop spans 15 amino acids. Trimming took off 1 base at V and 8 bases at J, with 17 bases between the two ends. The CDR3 region has the DNA TGTGCCAGCAGCTTAGATCAACAGGCATCTCGAGGCTACACCTTC. It encodes CASSLDQQASRGYTF.

The rearrangement links TRBV7-2 to TRBJ2-1; 9 bases map to TRBD2. The CDR3 length is 18 residues. Unmatched junction bases numbered 11, after V lost 5 bases and J lost 0 bases. Germline V gives CDR1 SGHTA, CDR2 FQGNSA. The CDR3 loop is CASSKWASGALSYNEQFF. For the CDR3, the DNA is TGTGCCAGCAGCAAGTGGGCTAGCGGGGCCCTCTCCTACAATGAGCAGTTCTTC.

The rearrangement joins TRBV29-1 to TRBJ2-7; D not certain. The V end was cut by 0 bases, the J end by 4 bases, with 7 bases between. Looked up from germline, CDR1 is SQVTM and CDR2 is ANQGSEA. The CDR3 spans 12 residues. As DNA, the CDR3 is TGCAGCGTTGAAGAAGCAGCTTACGAGCAGTACTTC. It specifies CSVEEAAYEQYF.

The V call is TRBV5-1, the J call TRBJ1-1; D is perhaps TRBD1 (5 bases). Germline CDR1 is SGHRS and CDR2 is YFSETQ. V lost 3 bases, J lost 3 bases, and 12 bases lay in between. The CDR3 length is 14 residues. The CDR3 bases are TGCGCCAGCAGCTCATGGGGGGTGGACACTGAAGCTTTCTTT. Translated, it gives CASSSWGVDTEAFF.

The chain recombines TRBV30 with TRBJ1-1; D not certain. The CDR3 spans 15 residues. Per the germline V gene, CDR1 is GTSNPN and CDR2 is SVGIG (reference sequence). Trimming left V 3 bases short and J 5 bases short, with 19 bases between. The CDR3 sequence: CAWRDFGWGKTEAFF. Written as DNA, the CDR3 is TGTGCCTGGAGGGACTTTGGATGGGGAAAGACTGAAGCTTTCTTT.

The rearrangement joins TRBV10-3 to TRBJ1-5, with 7 bases that match TRBD1. Germline CDR1 and CDR2: ENHRY and SYGVKD. The V gene end was trimmed by 6 bases and the J gene end by 5 bases; junction bases not matched to a gene: 10. The CDR3 sequence is 15 residues long. CDR3 loop: CAISLTGDGDQPQHF. DNA for the CDR3: TGTGCCATCAGCCTCACAGGGGATGGTGATCAGCCCCAGCATTTT.

J is TRBJ2-7 and V is TRBV14; D is unresolved. Trimming stripped 5 bases from V and 4 bases from J, with 12 bases between. Germline CDR1 SGHDN, CDR2 FVKESK. The CDR3 is made up of 13 amino acids. The CDR3 sequence is CASSSTFAYEQYF. The CDR3 DNA reads TGTGCCAGCAGCTCTACTTTCGCTTACGAGCAGTACTTC.

The chain uses TRBV7-2 and TRBJ1-4; D unclear. CDR3 length: 14 residues. V was trimmed by 2 bases and J by 0 bases, leaving 4 bases between them. Per the germline V gene, CDR1 is SGHTA and CDR2 is FQGNSA. The CDR3 here is CASSLQATNEKLFF. The DNA for the CDR3 is TGTGCCAGCAGCTTACAAGCAACTAATGAAAAACTGTTTTTT. Full variable domain (remainder filled in from reference TRBV7-2 and TRBJ1-4): GAGVSQSPSNKVTEKGKDVELRCDPISGHTALYWYRQSLGQGLEFLIYFQGNSAPDKSGLPSDRFSAERTGGSVSTLTIQRTQQEDSAVYLCASSLQATNEKLFFGSGTQLSVL.

This clone has just a few counts. J is TRBJ2-7 and V is TRBV5-1; 9 nucleotides agree with TRBD1. The CDR3 has 14 residues. Germline CDR1 is SGHRS and CDR2 is YFSETQ. V gave up 6 bases and J gave up 4 bases; unmatched junction bases: 8. The CDR3 region is CASTSGTGTYEQYF. As DNA, the CDR3 is TGCGCCAGCACTTCGGGGACAGGGACGTACGAGCAGTACTTC.

This chain joins TRBV11-3 and TRBJ1-5; no clear D gene. CDR3 length: 15 residues. Trimming took off 5 bases at V and 4 bases at J, with 15 bases between the two ends. CDR1 is SGHNT, CDR2 YENEEA, per germline. CDR3 sequence reads: CASSPNMRENQPQHF. The CDR3 region has the DNA TGTGCCAGCAGCCCCAACATGCGAGAGAATCAGCCCCAGCATTTT. The whole variable domain, remainder taken from reference TRBV11-3 and TRBJ1-5, is EAGVVQSPRYKIIEKKQPVAFWCNPISGHNTLYWYLQNLGQGPELLIRYENEEAVDDSQLPKDRFSAERLKGVDSTLKIQPAELGDSAVYLCASSPNMRENQPQHFGDGTRLSIL.

The chain recombines TRBV6-6 with TRBJ2-2; D might be TRBD2 (5 bases). This CDR3 contains 12 residues. Trimming pared 4 bases from V and 5 bases from J, leaving 5 bases between. Germline CDR1 reads MNHNY; CDR2 reads SVGAGI (reference sequence). This CDR3 is CASSSGTGELFF. The CDR3 DNA follows: TGTGCCAGCAGTTCGGGGACCGGGGAGCTGTTTTTT.

This chain connects TRBV6-2 or TRBV6-3 to TRBJ1-1; no reliable D call. The CDR3 consists of 14 residues. Trimming shortened V by 1 base and J by 0 bases, and 6 bases separated the two germline ends. CDR1 MNHEY and CDR2 SVGEGT come from the germline V gene. CDR3 sequence reads: CASSYLTLNTEAFF. The CDR3 DNA is TGTGCCAGCAGTTACTTAACACTGAACACTGAAGCTTTCTTT.

The chain combines TRBV5-6 with TRBJ2-7; TRBD1 aligns across 9 bases. V shed 4 bases and J 5 bases; nucleotides not matched to a gene: 7. The CDR3 spans 14 residues. CDR1 and CDR2 (germline): SGHDT, YYEEEE. The CDR3 DNA is TGTGCCAGCAGCACCACAGGGGGCAGCAACGAGCAGTACTTC. It yields the protein CASSTTGGSNEQYF.

J is TRBJ2-1 and V is TRBV7-3; 10 bases map to TRBD2. V lost 6 bases, J lost 3 bases, and 5 bases stayed unmatched. This CDR3 has 15 amino acids. The germline gives CDR1 SGHTA, CDR2 FQGTGA. CDR3 in amino acids: CASRSSGGHYNEQFF. CDR3 coding DNA: TGTGCCAGCAGGTCTAGCGGGGGCCACTACAATGAGCAGTTCTTC.

This clone was detected once. The chain combines TRBV9 with TRBJ2-6; 8 nucleotides line up with TRBD2. V lost 0 bases, J lost 1 base, and 6 bases stayed unmatched. CDR1 and CDR2 from the germline V gene are SGDLS and YYNGEE. The CDR3 is 18 residues long. The CDR3 region has the DNA TGTGCCAGCAGCGTAGTAACCGGGAGGGCATCTGGGGCCAACGTCCTGACTTTC. This sequence encodes CASSVVTGRASGANVLTF.

V usage is TRBV2 and J usage is TRBJ1-5, with TRBD1 matching over 10 bases. From germline, CDR1 is SNHLY and CDR2 FYNNEI. The CDR3 consists of 16 residues. The V gene end was trimmed by 0 bases and the J gene end by 6 bases; junction bases not matched to a gene: 5. The CDR3 nucleotides are TGTGCCAGCAGTGAAGCAGGGGGACAGGGGAGTCAGCCCCAGCATTTT. Its protein is CASSEAGGQGSQPQHF.

This clone was seen only once. The gene calls are TRBV7-9 and TRBJ2-2; tentative D call: TRBD2 (5 bases). The V gene's germline CDR1 is SEHNR and CDR2 FQNEAQ (reference sequence). V lost 1 base and J lost 6, with 12 bases in between. This CDR3 contains 15 residues. This CDR3 reads CASSLDGYGAGELFF. CDR3 in DNA: TGTGCCAGCAGCTTAGATGGGTACGGGGCCGGGGAGCTGTTTTTT. The whole variable domain, remainder taken from reference TRBV7-9 and TRBJ2-2, is DTGVSQNPRHKITKRGQNVTFRCDPISEHNRLYWYRQTLGQGPEFLTYFQNEAQLEKSRLLSDRFSAERPKGSFSTLEIQRTEQGDSAMYLCASSLDGYGAGELFFGEGSRLTVL.

The chain is built from TRBV7-9 and TRBJ1-5; TRBD1 agrees at 8 bases. CDR1 SEHNR and CDR2 FQNEAQ come from the germline V gene (reference sequence). This CDR3 region has 15 residues. Trimming removed 1 base from V and 7 bases from J; junction bases left unmatched: 6. The CDR3 sequence: CASSLGTGFKQPQHF. CDR3 sequence (DNA): TGTGCCAGCAGCTTAGGGACAGGGTTTAAGCAGCCCCAGCATTTT.